The 8 T cell receptor beta chains below come from one sample, sequenced in a study of T cells in Graves' hyperthyroidism and ophthalmopathy. TCR beta CDR3 region amplification was performed from RNA transcripts. When the TCR CDR3 underwent first-round RT-PCR, the HTBI primer set was used. TCRdb ran MiXCR on the multiplex PCR reads and lists one entry per CDR3 protein. This table holds approximately 400,000 distinct CDR3 sequences, less than 20% found once. Sequenced sample: blood. The receptors come from a man aged 18-30 years with Graves' ophthalmopathy.

This clonotype turned up a few times. This rearrangement joins TRBV6-2 or TRBV6-3 to TRBJ2-3; D remains ambiguous. Deletions cut 6 bases from V and 4 bases from J, with 8 bases between. CDR3 size: 12 residues. The germline CDR1 and CDR2 sequences are MNHEY and SVGEGT. The CDR3 is CASSQSADTQYF. The CDR3 DNA reads TGTGCCAGCAGCCAAAGTGCAGATACGCAGTATTTT.

This clonotype occurred a few times. This chain connects TRBV4-1 to TRBJ2-3, with D tentatively TRBD1 or TRBD2 (7 bases each). V lost 4 bases, J lost 3 bases, and 17 bases lay in between. Germline CDR1 is MGHRA and CDR2 is YSYEKL. The CDR3 totals 16 residues. Here the CDR3 reads CASSRTGEGRTDTQYF. The CDR3 DNA is TGCGCCAGCAGCCGAACAGGGGAGGGGAGAACAGATACGCAGTATTTT.

This chain links TRBV13 with TRBJ2-7, with 10 nucleotides matching TRBD2. Losses at the gene ends were 5 bases for V and 9 bases for J; bases not matched to a gene: 16. In germline, CDR1 is PRHDT, CDR2 FYEKMQ (reference sequence). The length of the CDR3 is 16 residues. The CDR3: CASSPWGSGGEVGQYF. DNA for the CDR3: TGTGCCAGCAGCCCTTGGGGCAGCGGGGGGGAAGTTGGGCAGTACTTC. Full variable domain (rest looked up from reference TRBV13 and TRBJ2-7): AAGVIQSPRHLIKEKRETATLKCYPIPRHDTVYWYQQGPGQDPQFLISFYEKMQSDKGSIPDRFSAQQFSDYHSELNMSSLELGDSALYFCASSPWGSGGEVGQYFGPGTRLTVT.

This clonotype was seen many times. The rearrangement links TRBV5-1 to TRBJ2-7; 9 bases align to TRBD2. Per the germline V gene, CDR1 is SGHRS and CDR2 is YFSETQ. J was trimmed by 4 bases and V by 4 bases; bases with no gene match: 6. CDR3 length equals 14 residues. The CDR3 DNA sequence: TGCGCCAGCAGCGTTAGCGGGAGCCCTTACGAGCAGTACTTC. Translated: CASSVSGSPYEQYF. The variable domain in full, with the rest retrieved from reference TRBV5-1 and TRBJ2-7, is KAGVTQTPRYLIKTRGQQVTLSCSPISGHRSVSWYQQTPGQGLQFLFEYFSETQRNKGNFPGRFSGRQFSNSRSEMNVSTLELGDSALYLCASSVSGSPYEQYFGPGTRLTVT.

This clonotype was counted at least ten times. This rearrangement joins TRBV20-1 to TRBJ1-2, with D perhaps TRBD1 (6 bases). The CDR3 totals 16 residues. Per the germline V gene, CDR1 is DFQATT and CDR2 is SNEGSKA (reference sequence). Trimming removed 1 base at V and 0 bases at J, with 15 bases between. The CDR3 DNA reads TGCAGTGCTAGAGGGACAGCCTTTGGGTCTAACTATGGCTACACCTTC. Its translation: CSARGTAFGSNYGYTF.

The chain couples TRBV5-1 to TRBJ2-7, with D possibly being TRBD1 or TRBD2 (5 bases each). This CDR3 has 15 residues. V was trimmed by 4 bases and J by 3 bases, leaving 17 bases between them. Germline CDR1 SGHRS, CDR2 YFSETQ. This CDR3 reads CASSQEDGTFYEQYF. In nucleotides, the CDR3 is TGCGCCAGCAGCCAAGAAGACGGGACGTTCTACGAGCAGTACTTC.

In its sample, this clonotype was seen many times. The chain carries TRBV7-8 and TRBJ2-1, with 14 positions matching TRBD2. This CDR3 contains 17 residues. CDR1 is SGHVS and CDR2 is FQNEAQ in the germline V gene. V trimming: 5 bases; J trimming: 7 bases; junction bases outside the gene matches: 10. The CDR3 DNA is TGTGCCAGCAGCCGTACCATGGGACTAGCGGGGGTGAATGAGCAGTTCTTC. This translates into CASSRTMGLAGVNEQFF.

The chain is built from TRBV5-8 and TRBJ2-7; 9 bases are shared with TRBD1. Germline trimming cut 4 bases from V and 7 bases from J; bases unmatched to any gene: 12. The CDR3 totals 15 residues. Germline CDR1 is SGHTS and CDR2 is YDEGEE. In DNA, the CDR3 is TGTGCCAGCAGCCGTCCGGGACAGGGTAATCGTGAGCAGTACTTC. Its translation is CASSRPGQGNREQYF.